Following are 29 T cell receptor beta chains from one sample sequenced in a study of blood T cell repertoires in COVID-19. Profiling relied on immunoSEQ multiplex PCR, and the TCRdb table lists in-frame clones only, not all of them. The sample records fewer than 250,000 clones, almost 90% being singletons. The specimen was peripheral blood. The receptors here all came from a woman aged 60-75 years with acute or convalescent COVID-19.

The gene calls are TRBV6-5 and TRBJ2-5; weak D call: TRBD2 (6 bases). Germline V lookup: CDR1 MNHEY, CDR2 SVGAGI. Deletions cut 7 bases from V and 2 bases from J, with 17 bases between. The CDR3 extends over 15 amino acids. As DNA, the CDR3 is TGTGCCAGCACTGCCCGCGGGGCGAGGCAAGAGACCCAGTACTTC. Translation: CASTARGARQETQYF.

This clone has a single count. This sequence joins TRBV2 and TRBJ2-7; the D gene is possibly TRBD2 (5 bases). The V gene lost 7 bases and the J gene lost 2 bases, with 15 bases spanning the gap. The germline V gene has CDR1 SNHLY and CDR2 FYNNEI. The length of the CDR3 is 14 residues. The CDR3 coding sequence is TGTGCCAGCATATTGGAGGCAGGACCCTACGAGCAGTACTTC. Its protein is CASILEAGPYEQYF.

J is TRBJ1-5 and V is TRBV30, with no clear D. Per the germline V gene, CDR1 is GTSNPN and CDR2 is SVGIG (reference sequence). The V end lost 3 bases, the J end lost 0 bases, and 9 bases lay between the germline ends. The CDR3 consists of 14 residues. The CDR3 is CAWRQSNSNQPQHF. The DNA for the CDR3 is TGTGCCTGGAGACAGTCAAATAGCAATCAGCCCCAGCATTTT.

In DNA, the CDR3 is TGCAGCGTTGGGGGACAGCCATTTAATGAAAAACTGTTTTTT. Residues: CSVGGQPFNEKLFF. The chain couples TRBV29-1 to TRBJ1-4; TRBD1 agrees at 7 bases. The germline V gene encodes CDR1 SQVTM and CDR2 ANQGSEA. V shed 4 bases, J shed 4 bases, and the junction held 6 bases outside the gene matches. The length of the CDR3 is 14 residues.

The rearrangement joins TRBV7-6 to TRBJ2-3; TRBD2 might be the D (6 bases). Germline CDR1 is SGHVS and CDR2 is FNYEAQ. CDR3 size: 16 residues. V shed 1 base and J shed 4 bases, with 15 bases lying between them. The CDR3 DNA follows: TGTGCCAGCAGCTTAGTTGGCGGGATAGGCTCAGATACGCAGTATTTT. It encodes CASSLVGGIGSDTQYF.

V and J are TRBV9 and TRBJ2-3; TRBD2 matches at 12 bases. CDR1 SGDLS and CDR2 YYNGEE come from the germline V gene. V was clipped by 2 bases and J by 0 bases; unmatched bases: 1. CDR3 length: 16 amino acids. The CDR3 region has the DNA TGTGCCAGCAGCGTCGGGACTAGCGGGAGCACAGATACGCAGTATTTT. Translated: CASSVGTSGSTDTQYF.

The genes are TRBV7-2 and TRBJ1-5, with D perhaps TRBD1 (6 bases). Germline V CDR1 and CDR2: SGHTA, FQGNSA. Between the trimmed V and J ends, which lost 1 base and 2 bases, there was a span of 9 bases. The CDR3 is made up of 15 amino acids. The CDR3 coding sequence is TGTGCCAGCAGCTTAGACAGGGCTGGCAATCAGCCCCAGCATTTT. It is translated as CASSLDRAGNQPQHF.

The rearrangement links TRBV30 to TRBJ2-1, with 10 nucleotides matching TRBD1. Trimming at V came to 5 bases and at J to 6 bases, leaving 10 bases not matched to a gene. CDR1 and CDR2 (germline): GTSNPN, SVGIG (reference sequence). The CDR3 extends over 15 amino acids. In nucleotides, the CDR3 is TGTGCCTGGGGCCGGGGACAGGGGCTTTTCAATGAGCAGTTCTTC. Translation: CAWGRGQGLFNEQFF.

The chain joins TRBV5-5 to TRBJ2-1; D gene ambiguous. This CDR3 contains 14 residues. Germline V CDR1 and CDR2: SGHKS, YYEKEE (reference sequence). Between the trimmed V and J ends, which lost 0 bases and 2 bases, there was a span of 6 bases. DNA for the CDR3: TGTGCCAGCAGCTTGGGGGCCGCCTACAATGAGCAGTTCTTC. Its translation is CASSLGAAYNEQFF.

This clone was found once. The chain has TRBV29-1 and TRBJ1-3; unclear D gene. Trimming removed 6 bases at V and 2 bases at J, with 14 bases between. Germline lookup yields CDR1 SQVTM and CDR2 ANQGSEA. CDR3 size: 14 residues. CDR3 in amino acids: CSVADLGAGNTIYF. The CDR3 DNA reads as TGCAGCGTCGCCGACCTCGGGGCTGGAAACACCATATATTTT.

The chain uses TRBV11-3 and TRBJ2-7; no clear D gene. Looked up from germline, CDR1 is SGHNT and CDR2 is YENEEA. The CDR3 length is 13 residues. V was pared by 2 bases and J by 0 bases, with 5 bases between. The CDR3 coding sequence is TGTGCCAGCAGCTTAACCAGCTCCTACGAGCAGTACTTC. Its protein is CASSLTSSYEQYF.

This clone was counted a single time. The chain employs TRBV7-9 and TRBJ1-4; TRBD1 is a possible D gene (6 bases). Trimming shortened V by 5 bases and J by 0 bases, and 10 bases separated the two germline ends. The CDR3 loop spans 15 amino acids. Germline V gives CDR1 SEHNR, CDR2 FQNEAQ (reference sequence). Written as DNA, the CDR3 is TGTGCCAGCAGCCCGGGGGGGCCAACTAATGAAAAACTGTTTTTT. Amino acids: CASSPGGPTNEKLFF.

The chain carries TRBV28 and TRBJ1-5; D gene unclear. The germline V gene encodes CDR1 MDHEN and CDR2 SYDVKM. V gave up 3 bases and J gave up 1 base, with 7 bases separating them. The CDR3 is made up of 14 amino acids. CDR3 sequence: CASSLVESNQPQHF. The CDR3 bases are TGTGCCAGCAGTTTGGTAGAAAGCAATCAGCCCCAGCATTTT.

The rearrangement uses TRBV18 and TRBJ2-5, with D possibly TRBD2 on 6 matching bases. CDR1 and CDR2 (germline): KGHSH, LQKENI. This CDR3 comprises 12 residues. The V end was cut by 0 bases, the J end by 8 bases, with 7 bases between. The CDR3 DNA reads TGTGCCAGCTCACCACCGGGAGGAACCCAGTACTTC. This translates into CASSPPGGTQYF.

Here the CDR3 DNA reads TGTGCCACCAGCAGGGACAGTTTGAACACTGAAGCTTTCTTT. This encodes CATSRDSLNTEAFF. The V gene is TRBV15, the J gene TRBJ1-1, with D possibly matching TRBD1 (6 bases). V lost 3 bases, J lost 0 bases, and 8 bases lay in between. Germline assignment: CDR1 LNHNV and CDR2 YYDKDF (reference sequence). CDR3 length equals 14 residues. The complete variable domain, with remaining parts taken from reference TRBV15 and TRBJ1-1, reads DAMVIQNPRYQVTQFGKPVTLSCSQTLNHNVMYWYQQKSSQAPKLLFHYYDKDFNNEADTPDNFQSRRPNTSFCFLDIRSPGLGDTAMYLCATSRDSLNTEAFFGQGTRLTVV.

The chain recombines TRBV7-2 with TRBJ1-4; no definite D call. Germline assignment: CDR1 SGHTA and CDR2 FQGNSA. Trimming stripped 5 bases from V and 4 bases from J, with 14 bases between. The CDR3 length is 15 residues. CDR3 in DNA: TGTGCCAGCAGCAAACGACGGACTTATAATGAAAAACTGTTTTTT. Encoded protein: CASSKRRTYNEKLFF.

The chain couples TRBV7-2 to TRBJ2-3; 10 positions agree with TRBD1. CDR1 is SGHTA and CDR2 is FQGNSA in the germline V gene. This CDR3 contains 15 residues. Trimming took 5 bases from V and 1 from J; bases not matched to a gene: 3. The CDR3 bases are TGTGCCAGCAGCATCGGACAGGGGGGCACAGATACGCAGTATTTT. This gives the protein CASSIGQGGTDTQYF.

This clone came up once. The J gene is TRBJ1-2, the V gene TRBV2, with D perhaps TRBD1 (6 bases). The germline V and J ends were trimmed by 7 bases and 2 bases, with 11 bases remaining between them. The CDR3 contains 13 residues. CDR1 and CDR2 (germline): SNHLY, FYNNEI. CDR3 sequence: CASKTGTNYGYTF. The CDR3 nucleotides are TGTGCCAGCAAAACAGGGACCAACTATGGCTACACCTTC.

The chain is built from TRBV19 and TRBJ2-1; 11 nucleotides match TRBD2. CDR3 length equals 12 residues. V trimming: 6 bases; J trimming: 16 bases; junction bases outside the gene matches: 8. Looked up from germline, CDR1 is LNHDA and CDR2 is SQIVND (reference sequence). In DNA form, the CDR3 reads TGTGCCAGTAGATTCACTAGCGGGAGCCAATTCTTC. Its translation is CASRFTSGSQFF.

The chain has TRBV10-1 and TRBJ2-1; D is possibly TRBD2 (5 bases). Germline V gene sequence: CDR1 WNHNN, CDR2 SYGVQD (reference sequence). This CDR3 has 14 residues. V was trimmed by 2 bases and J by 4 bases, leaving 9 bases between them. The CDR3, as DNA: TGCGCCAGCAGTGAGCGGGGAGATTACAATGAGCAGTTCTTC. It is translated as CASSERGDYNEQFF.

The chain combines TRBV28 with TRBJ2-5; possible D gene TRBD1, 6 bases. Germline V lookup: CDR1 MDHEN, CDR2 SYDVKM. Between the trimmed V and J ends, which lost 6 bases and 4 bases, there was a span of 15 bases. This CDR3 contains 14 residues. CDR3 sequence: CASSGPTGRETQYF. The CDR3 nucleotides read TGTGCCAGCAGCGGCCCTACAGGGCGAGAGACCCAGTACTTC. The entire variable domain, with the rest obtained from reference TRBV28 and TRBJ2-5, is as follows: DVKVTQSSRYLVKRTGEKVFLECVQDMDHENMFWYRQDPGLGLRLIYFSYDVKMKEKGDIPEGYSVSREKKERFSLILESASTNQTSMYLCASSGPTGRETQYFGPGTRLLVL.

For the CDR3, the DNA is TGTGCCAGCAGAGAAGGGGTCGGCGTCCGGGAAGCTTTCTTT. Translation gives CASREGVGVREAFF. The rearrangement joins TRBV5-6 to TRBJ1-1; weak D call: TRBD1 (5 bases). Trimming removed 5 bases at V and 8 bases at J, with 19 bases between. CDR1 is SGHDT and CDR2 is YYEEEE in the germline V gene. The CDR3 contains 14 residues. Variable domain in full (rest from reference TRBV5-6 and TRBJ1-1): DAGVTQSPTHLIKTRGQQVTLRCSPKSGHDTVSWYQQALGQGPQFIFQYYEEEERQRGNFPDRFSGHQFPNYSSELNVNALLLGDSALYLCASREGVGVREAFFGQGTRLTVV.

The chain recombines TRBV21-1 with TRBJ1-1; the D call in the table, TRBD1, was not verified against the DNA. TRBV21-1 is an annotated pseudogene. The CDR3 sequence is 15 residues long. The CDR3, as DNA: TGTGCCAGCAGCAACCCAGGGACAGTCAACACTGAAGCTTTCTTT. Protein sequence: CASSNPGTVNTEAFF.

The chain combines TRBV19 with TRBJ1-1; D is unclear. The CDR3 has 13 amino acids. The germline V gene encodes CDR1 LNHDA and CDR2 SQIVND (reference sequence). V gave up 3 bases and J gave up 1 base, with 6 bases separating them. DNA for the CDR3: TGTGCCAGTAGTATTTCAGGGAACACTGAAGCTTTCTTT. Its translation is CASSISGNTEAFF.

V usage is TRBV6-2 or TRBV6-3 and J usage is TRBJ2-3; 10 bases align to TRBD2. The CDR3 spans 16 residues. The V and J ends lost 2 bases and 3 bases, in that order; junction bases with no gene match: 5. Germline loops: CDR1 MNHEY, CDR2 SVGEGT. Here the CDR3 reads CASSYRLAGRTDTQYF. CDR3 nucleotides: TGTGCCAGCAGTTACCGACTAGCGGGTAGGACAGATACGCAGTATTTT.

The J gene is TRBJ1-6, the V gene TRBV28; 10 bases are shared with TRBD1. The V gene's germline CDR1 is MDHEN and CDR2 SYDVKM. CDR3 size: 12 residues. J lost 9 bases, V lost 10 bases, and 3 bases had no gene match. The CDR3: CATGQGVSPLHF. In DNA form, the CDR3 reads TGTGCCACCGGACAGGGGGTTTCACCCCTCCACTTT.

The chain uses TRBV6-5 and TRBJ2-1, with 8 bases that match TRBD2. The CDR3 length is 14 residues. Germline V lookup: CDR1 MNHEY, CDR2 SVGAGI. Losses at the gene ends were 6 bases for V and 3 bases for J; bases not matched to a gene: 4. In nucleotides, the CDR3 is TGTGCCAGCAGCGCGACTAGCGTCTACAATGAGCAGTTCTTC. Amino acid sequence: CASSATSVYNEQFF.

The chain uses TRBV30 and TRBJ2-7; 11 bases fit TRBD2. Per germline, CDR1 GTSNPN and CDR2 SVGIG (reference sequence). V lost 3 bases to trimming and J lost 6 bases; unmatched junction nucleotides: 4. This CDR3 is built from 13 residues. CDR3 nucleotide sequence: TGTGCCTGGAGAGGGCTAGCGGGAGGCGAGCAGTACTTC. Translation: CAWRGLAGGEQYF.

The chain has TRBV5-4 and TRBJ1-2; 11 positions match TRBD1. Trimming cost V 2 bases and J 7 bases; bases outside gene matches: 7. This CDR3 contains 15 residues. From germline, CDR1 is SGHNT and CDR2 YYREEE (reference sequence). CDR3 coding DNA: TGTGCCAGCAGCTTCGGACAGGGGGCATCCTCTGGCTACACCTTC. It encodes CASSFGQGASSGYTF.